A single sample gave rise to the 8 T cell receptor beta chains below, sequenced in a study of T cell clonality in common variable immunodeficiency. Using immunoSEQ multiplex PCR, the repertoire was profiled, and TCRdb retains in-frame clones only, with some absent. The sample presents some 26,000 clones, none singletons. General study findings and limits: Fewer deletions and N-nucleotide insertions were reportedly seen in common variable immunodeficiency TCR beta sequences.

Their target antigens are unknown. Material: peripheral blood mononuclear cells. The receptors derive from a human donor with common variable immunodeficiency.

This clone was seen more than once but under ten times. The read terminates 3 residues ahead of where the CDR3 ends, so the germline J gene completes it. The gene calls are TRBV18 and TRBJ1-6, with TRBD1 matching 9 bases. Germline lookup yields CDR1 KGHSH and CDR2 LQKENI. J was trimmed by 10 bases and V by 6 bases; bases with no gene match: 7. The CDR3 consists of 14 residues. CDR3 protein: CASSTGTGRSPLHF. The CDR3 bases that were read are TGTGCCAGCTCGACAGGGACAGGGCGCTCACCC.

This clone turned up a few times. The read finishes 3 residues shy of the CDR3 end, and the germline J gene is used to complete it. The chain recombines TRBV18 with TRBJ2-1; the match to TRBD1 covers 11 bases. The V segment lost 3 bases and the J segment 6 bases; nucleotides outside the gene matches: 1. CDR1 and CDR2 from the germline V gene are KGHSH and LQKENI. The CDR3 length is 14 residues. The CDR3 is CASSPGTGGNEQFF. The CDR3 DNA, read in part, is TGTGCCAGCTCACCGGGGACAGGGGGCAATGAG. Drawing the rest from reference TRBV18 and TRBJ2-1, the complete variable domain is NAGVMQNPRHLVRRRGQEARLRCSPMKGHSHVYWYRQLPEEGLKFMVYLQKENIIDESGMPKERFSAEFPKEGPSILRIQQVVRGDSAAYFCASSPGTGGNEQFFGPGTRLTVL.

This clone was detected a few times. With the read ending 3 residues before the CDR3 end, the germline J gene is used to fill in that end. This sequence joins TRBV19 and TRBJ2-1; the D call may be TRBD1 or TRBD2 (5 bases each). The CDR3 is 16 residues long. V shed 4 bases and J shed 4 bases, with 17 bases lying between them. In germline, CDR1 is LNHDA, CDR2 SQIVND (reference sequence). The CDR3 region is CASSSSPRGAYNEQFF. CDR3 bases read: TGTGCCAGTAGTAGCTCGCCTAGGGGAGCTTACAATGAG.

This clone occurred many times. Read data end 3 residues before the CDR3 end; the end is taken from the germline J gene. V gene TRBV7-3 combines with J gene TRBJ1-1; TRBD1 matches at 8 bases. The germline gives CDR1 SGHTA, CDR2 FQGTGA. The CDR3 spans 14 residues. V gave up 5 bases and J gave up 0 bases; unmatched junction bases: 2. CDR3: CASSAGQVNTEAFF. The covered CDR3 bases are TGTGCCAGCAGCGCGGGACAGGTGAACACTGAA.

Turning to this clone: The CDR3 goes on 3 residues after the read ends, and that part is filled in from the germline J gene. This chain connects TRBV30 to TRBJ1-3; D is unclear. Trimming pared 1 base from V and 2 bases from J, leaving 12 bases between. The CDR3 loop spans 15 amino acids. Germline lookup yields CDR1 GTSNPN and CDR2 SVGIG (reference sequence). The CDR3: CAWSADKGPGNTIYF. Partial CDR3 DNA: TGTGCCTGGAGTGCCGATAAAGGCCCTGGAAACACC.

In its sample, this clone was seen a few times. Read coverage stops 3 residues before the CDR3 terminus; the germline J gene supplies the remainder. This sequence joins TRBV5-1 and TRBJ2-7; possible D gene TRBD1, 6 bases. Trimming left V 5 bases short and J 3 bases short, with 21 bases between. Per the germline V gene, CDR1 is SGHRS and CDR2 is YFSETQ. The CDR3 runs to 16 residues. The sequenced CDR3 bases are TGCGCCAGCAGTTTGACTAACCGGGACATGATCTACGAG. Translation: CASSLTNRDMIYE. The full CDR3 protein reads CASSLTNRDMIYEQYF.

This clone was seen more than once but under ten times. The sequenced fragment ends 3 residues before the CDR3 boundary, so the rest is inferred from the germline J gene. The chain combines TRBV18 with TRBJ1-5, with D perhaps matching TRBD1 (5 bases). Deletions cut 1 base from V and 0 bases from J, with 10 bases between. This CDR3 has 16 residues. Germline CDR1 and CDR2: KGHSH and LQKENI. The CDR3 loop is CASSPRGGYSNQPQHF. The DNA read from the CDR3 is TGTGCCAGCTCACCACGCGGGGGGTATAGCAATCAGCCC.

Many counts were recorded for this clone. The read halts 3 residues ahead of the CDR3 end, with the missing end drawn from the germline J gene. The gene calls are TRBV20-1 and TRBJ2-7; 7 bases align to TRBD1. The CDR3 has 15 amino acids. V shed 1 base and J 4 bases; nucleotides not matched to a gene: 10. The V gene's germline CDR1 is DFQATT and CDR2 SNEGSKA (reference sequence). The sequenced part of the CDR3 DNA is TGCAGTGCTAGAGTTCAGAACAGGGGTGGGTACGAG. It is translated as CSARVQNRGGYE. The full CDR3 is CSARVQNRGGYEQYF.